Listed below are T cell receptor beta chains from one sample, sequenced in a study of long-term antiretroviral therapy in people with HIV. The assay was immunoSEQ multiplex PCR, and TCRdb's table has in-frame clones only and misses some. The table records approximately 29,000 clones, around nine tenths of them present only once. Source: unsorted PBMCs, taken 0.5 years after starting antiretroviral therapy. The receptor set was obtained from a woman aged 18-29 years with HIV. Both conserved end residues are part of each CDR3. The D gene is left open where the match is weak. A clone size is listed for some rows: how often the clone was seen (once, few, many), or a class if it is expanded.

V gene: TRBV28
D gene: .
clone size: once
J gene: TRBJ1-5
CDR3 protein: CASGLTEQPQHF
CDR3 DNA: TGTGCCAGCGGACTTACTGAACAGCCCCAGCATTTT

V gene: TRBV7-9
D gene: TRBD2
clone size: .
J gene: TRBJ2-2
CDR3 protein: CASSLEGWTSGTNTGELFF
CDR3 DNA: TGTGCCAGCAGCTTAGAGGGATGGACTAGCGGGACTAACACCGGGGAGCTGTTTTTT

V gene: TRBV5-1
D gene: .
clone size: .
J gene: TRBJ2-2
CDR3 protein: CASSSALGNTNTGELFF
CDR3 DNA: TGCGCCAGCAGCTCAGCTTTGGGGAACACAAACACCGGGGAGCTGTTTTTT

V gene: TRBV19
D gene: TRBD1
clone size: .
J gene: TRBJ2-5
CDR3 protein: CASSRTGVTETQYF
CDR3 DNA: TGTGCCAGTAGTAGGACAGGGGTAACGGAGACCCAGTACTTC

V gene: TRBV4-1
D gene: .
clone size: .
J gene: TRBJ1-5
CDR3 protein: CASSRNTGSREPQHF
CDR3 DNA: TGCGCCAGCAGCCGGAACACAGGCTCCCGAGAGCCCCAGCATTTT

V gene: TRBV19
D gene: TRBD1
clone size: .
J gene: TRBJ1-5
CDR3 protein: CASRGPGTGPIYSNQPQHF
CDR3 DNA: TGTGCCAGTAGAGGGCCCGGGACAGGGCCTATTTATAGCAATCAGCCCCAGCATTTT

V gene: TRBV5-5
D gene: TRBD2
clone size: .
J gene: TRBJ2-2
CDR3 protein: CASSPTLSGRATGELFF
CDR3 DNA: TGTGCCAGCAGCCCGACACTAAGCGGGAGGGCAACCGGGGAGCTGTTTTTT

V gene: TRBV5-8
D gene: .
clone size: .
J gene: TRBJ1-5
CDR3 protein: CASSGGGSNQPQHF
CDR3 DNA: TGTGCCAGCAGCGGGGGGGGTAGCAATCAGCCCCAGCATTTT

V gene: TRBV7-3
D gene: TRBD1
clone size: .
J gene: TRBJ2-3
CDR3 protein: CASSSGQGPDTQYF
CDR3 DNA: TGTGCCAGCAGCTCGGGACAGGGTCCAGATACGCAGTATTTT

V gene: TRBV10-3
D gene: .
clone size: .
J gene: TRBJ1-1
CDR3 protein: CAISESGRNTEAFF
CDR3 DNA: TGTGCCATCAGTGAGAGCGGGAGAAACACTGAAGCTTTCTTT

V gene: TRBV6-5
D gene: .
clone size: .
J gene: TRBJ1-3
CDR3 protein: CASDGAVGNTIYF
CDR3 DNA: TGTGCCAGCGACGGGGCGGTTGGAAACACCATATATTTT

V gene: TRBV6-5
D gene: .
clone size: .
J gene: TRBJ2-1
CDR3 protein: CASSYIDGAAYNEQFF
CDR3 DNA: TGTGCCAGCAGTTACATAGACGGGGCCGCCTACAATGAGCAGTTCTTC

V gene: TRBV23-1
D gene: .
clone size: .
J gene: TRBJ2-6
CDR3 protein: CASSQVSATGANVLTF
CDR3 DNA: TGCGCCAGCAGTCAGGTGTCCGCAACGGGGGCCAACGTCCTGACTTTC

V gene: TRBV6-5
D gene: .
clone size: .
J gene: TRBJ1-5
CDR3 protein: CASSQNPLGGQPQHF
CDR3 DNA: TGCGCCAGCAGCCAAAATCCTCTAGGAGGCCAGCCCCAGCATTTT

V gene: TRBV7-4
D gene: .
clone size: .
J gene: TRBJ1-5
CDR3 protein: CASSSLGEPQHF
CDR3 DNA: TGTGCCAGCAGCTCCCTCGGTGAGCCCCAGCATTTT

V gene: TRBV5-4
D gene: TRBD2
clone size: .
J gene: TRBJ2-7
CDR3 protein: CASSLGGSSYEQYF
CDR3 DNA: TGTGCCAGCAGCTTGGGCGGGAGCTCCTACGAGCAGTACTTC

V gene: TRBV20-1
D gene: .
clone size: .
J gene: TRBJ2-1
CDR3 protein: CSARGDNEQFF
CDR3 DNA: TGCAGTGCCAGGGGGGACAATGAGCAGTTCTTC

V gene: TRBV27
D gene: TRBD2
clone size: .
J gene: TRBJ2-7
CDR3 protein: CASREVLAGAFHEQYF
CDR3 DNA: TGTGCCAGCAGAGAAGTTCTAGCGGGAGCCTTCCACGAGCAGTACTTC

V gene: TRBV15
D gene: .
clone size: .
J gene: TRBJ1-1
CDR3 protein: CATSRGGSGALNTEAFF
CDR3 DNA: TGTGCCACCAGCAGAGGGGGATCGGGGGCCTTGAACACTGAAGCTTTCTTT

V gene: TRBV7-3
D gene: TRBD2
clone size: .
J gene: TRBJ2-1
CDR3 protein: CASSPWAGGGNEQFF
CDR3 DNA: TGTGCCAGCAGCCCCTGGGCGGGAGGGGGGAATGAGCAGTTCTTC

V gene: TRBV11-2
D gene: .
clone size: .
J gene: TRBJ1-6
CDR3 protein: CASSLEGGVAPLHF
CDR3 DNA: TGTGCCAGCAGCTTAGAGGGGGGGGTCGCACCCCTCCACTTT

V gene: TRBV7-3
D gene: .
clone size: .
J gene: TRBJ2-3
CDR3 protein: CASSLMKGEVDTQYF
CDR3 DNA: TGTGCCAGCAGCTTAATGAAGGGAGAGGTAGATACGCAGTATTTT

V gene: TRBV7-2
D gene: TRBD1
clone size: .
J gene: TRBJ2-7
CDR3 protein: CASSSGQGLTEQYF
CDR3 DNA: TGTGCCAGCAGCTCTGGACAGGGCCTTACAGAGCAGTACTTC

V gene: TRBV7-9
D gene: .
clone size: .
J gene: TRBJ2-1
CDR3 protein: CASSPGVSSYNEQFF
CDR3 DNA: TGTGCCAGCAGCCCCGGGGTAAGCTCCTACAATGAGCAGTTCTTC

V gene: TRBV4-3
D gene: .
clone size: .
J gene: TRBJ2-1
CDR3 protein: CASSQEAQPGVNEQFF
CDR3 DNA: TGCGCCAGCAGCCAAGAGGCCCAGCCGGGGGTCAATGAGCAGTTCTTC

V gene: TRBV6-5
D gene: .
clone size: .
J gene: TRBJ2-3
CDR3 protein: CASSYGRGQRTDTQYF
CDR3 DNA: TGTGCCAGCAGTTACGGGAGGGGACAGCGCACAGATACGCAGTATTTT

V gene: TRBV28
D gene: .
clone size: .
J gene: TRBJ2-7
CDR3 protein: CASSFGSYEQYF
CDR3 DNA: TGTGCCAGCAGTTTTGGCTCCTACGAGCAGTACTTC

V gene: TRBV25-1
D gene: TRBD1
clone size: .
J gene: TRBJ1-1
CDR3 protein: CASGDRGTEAFF
CDR3 DNA: TGTGCCAGCGGGGACAGGGGTACTGAAGCTTTCTTT

V gene: TRBV5-1
D gene: .
clone size: .
J gene: TRBJ2-7
CDR3 protein: CASSLEQGGREQYF
CDR3 DNA: TGCGCCAGCAGCTTGGAACAGGGGGGGCGCGAGCAGTACTTC

V gene: TRBV10-3
D gene: .
clone size: .
J gene: TRBJ2-3
CDR3 protein: CAISPSGADTQYF
CDR3 DNA: TGTGCCATCAGTCCCAGTGGGGCAGATACGCAGTATTTT

V gene: TRBV7-6
D gene: .
clone size: .
J gene: TRBJ2-7
CDR3 protein: CASSLARAGYEQYF
CDR3 DNA: TGTGCCAGCAGCTTAGCGCGGGCAGGCTACGAGCAGTACTTC

V gene: TRBV10-3
D gene: TRBD1
clone size: .
J gene: TRBJ2-7
CDR3 protein: CAISDASGTGIYEQYF
CDR3 DNA: TGTGCCATCAGTGACGCCTCCGGGACAGGGATTTACGAGCAGTACTTC

V gene: TRBV4-3
D gene: .
clone size: .
J gene: TRBJ1-2
CDR3 protein: CASSQDVVEDGYTF
CDR3 DNA: TGCGCCAGCAGCCAAGACGTGGTTGAAGATGGCTACACCTTC

V gene: TRBV12-5
D gene: TRBD2
clone size: .
J gene: TRBJ2-1
CDR3 protein: CASGLVHGRAINEQFF
CDR3 DNA: TGTGCTAGTGGTTTGGTACACGGGAGGGCTATCAATGAGCAGTTCTTC

V gene: TRBV7-3
D gene: .
clone size: .
J gene: TRBJ2-3
CDR3 protein: CASSLSPDSTDTQYF
CDR3 DNA: TGTGCCAGCAGCTTAAGTCCGGATTCCACAGATACGCAGTATTTT

V gene: TRBV14
D gene: .
clone size: .
J gene: TRBJ1-6
CDR3 protein: CASSQGDEGSDNSPLHF
CDR3 DNA: TGTGCCAGCAGCCAAGGTGATGAGGGAAGTGATAATTCACCCCTCCACTTT

V gene: TRBV2
D gene: .
clone size: .
J gene: TRBJ2-3
CDR3 protein: CASSEVRAFTDTQYF
CDR3 DNA: TGTGCCAGCAGTGAAGTGCGGGCCTTCACAGATACGCAGTATTTT

V gene: TRBV19
D gene: TRBD2
clone size: .
J gene: TRBJ2-1
CDR3 protein: CASSWTELAGVNEQFF
CDR3 DNA: TGTGCCAGTAGTTGGACAGAACTAGCGGGAGTGAATGAGCAGTTCTTC

V gene: TRBV7-9
D gene: TRBD1
clone size: .
J gene: TRBJ1-2
CDR3 protein: CASSPGQGRAYGYTF
CDR3 DNA: TGTGCCAGCAGCCCAGGACAGGGGCGGGCTTATGGCTACACCTTC

V gene: TRBV7-3
D gene: .
clone size: .
J gene: TRBJ2-7
CDR3 protein: CASSLHSGPPDEQYF
CDR3 DNA: TGTGCCAGCAGCTTACACAGCGGCCCGCCAGACGAGCAGTACTTC

V gene: TRBV10-2
D gene: .
clone size: .
J gene: TRBJ2-1
CDR3 protein: CASSHGGSSYNEQFF
CDR3 DNA: TGCGCCAGCAGTCATGGCGGTAGCTCCTACAATGAGCAGTTCTTC

V gene: TRBV7-2
D gene: TRBD1
clone size: .
J gene: TRBJ2-3
CDR3 protein: CASGWEWTGPPTDTQYF
CDR3 DNA: TGTGCCAGCGGCTGGGAGTGGACAGGGCCACCGACAGATACGCAGTATTTT

V gene: TRBV7-6
D gene: .
clone size: .
J gene: TRBJ2-7
CDR3 protein: CASSLAHGQEQYF
CDR3 DNA: TGTGCCAGCAGCTTAGCACACGGACAAGAGCAGTACTTC

V gene: TRBV28
D gene: .
clone size: .
J gene: TRBJ2-1
CDR3 protein: CASSSSAGVRYNEQFF
CDR3 DNA: .

V gene: TRBV18
D gene: TRBD1
clone size: .
J gene: TRBJ1-3
CDR3 protein: CASSPLTPGTGGNTIYF
CDR3 DNA: TGTGCCAGCTCACCTCTCACTCCCGGGACAGGGGGAAACACCATATATTTT

V gene: TRBV4-1
D gene: TRBD2
clone size: .
J gene: TRBJ2-5
CDR3 protein: CASSSRLAGGPETQYF
CDR3 DNA: TGCGCCAGCAGCTCTCGCCTAGCGGGAGGGCCAGAGACCCAGTACTTC

V gene: TRBV7-9
D gene: .
clone size: .
J gene: TRBJ2-6
CDR3 protein: CASSGGHRSGANVLTF
CDR3 DNA: TGTGCCAGCAGCGGGGGACATCGCTCTGGGGCCAACGTCCTGACTTTC

V gene: TRBV10-3
D gene: TRBD1
clone size: .
J gene: TRBJ1-5
CDR3 protein: CAISGDRGSSNQPQHF
CDR3 DNA: TGTGCCATCAGTGGGGACAGGGGTTCGAGCAATCAGCCCCAGCATTTT

V gene: TRBV19
D gene: .
clone size: .
J gene: TRBJ2-1
CDR3 protein: CASSRKRNEQFF
CDR3 DNA: TGTGCCAGTAGCCGTAAAAGGAATGAGCAGTTCTTC

V gene: TRBV19
D gene: TRBD1
clone size: .
J gene: TRBJ1-5
CDR3 protein: CASSIYQGVNQPQHF
CDR3 DNA: TGTGCCAGTAGTATATACCAGGGGGTCAATCAGCCCCAGCATTTT

V gene: TRBV28
D gene: .
clone size: .
J gene: TRBJ2-7
CDR3 protein: CASSFSRAVYEQYF
CDR3 DNA: TGTGCCAGCAGTTTTTCCAGGGCGGTCTACGAGCAGTACTTC

V gene: TRBV10-3
D gene: .
clone size: .
J gene: TRBJ2-1
CDR3 protein: CAISDQPGGLHNEQFF
CDR3 DNA: TGTGCCATCAGTGACCAGCCCGGCGGACTTCACAATGAGCAGTTCTTC